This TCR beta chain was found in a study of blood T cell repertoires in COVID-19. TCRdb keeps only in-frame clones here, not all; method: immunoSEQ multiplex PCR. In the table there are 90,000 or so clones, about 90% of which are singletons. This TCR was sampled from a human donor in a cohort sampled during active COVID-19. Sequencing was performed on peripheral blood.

Here the CDR3 reads CASSSLASGSSETQYF. CDR3 nucleotide sequence: TGTGCCAGCAGCTCCCTGGCGAGCGGCTCGTCAGAGACCCAGTACTTC. This chain joins TRBV7-2 and TRBJ2-5, with D maybe TRBD2 (5 bases). Between the trimmed V and J ends, which lost 4 bases and 4 bases, there was a span of 19 bases. The CDR3 consists of 16 residues. The germline CDR1 and CDR2 sequences are SGHTA and FQGNSA.